The 10 T cell receptor beta chains listed next were all sequenced from one sample in a study of identical twins. TCRdb re-called the 5' RACE reads with MiXCR, one entry per CDR3 protein. The sample holds 420,000 or so distinct CDR3 sequences; roughly 18% are singletons and the top ten take more than 10%. Sequences were obtained from naive T cells sorted from blood. All receptors derive from a middle-aged man in good health.

This clonotype came up many times. The J gene is TRBJ2-1, the V gene TRBV20-1; TRBD2 agrees at 11 bases. There are 14 residues in the CDR3. Germline loops: CDR1 DFQATT, CDR2 SNEGSKA (reference sequence). J was trimmed by 5 bases and V by 5 bases; bases with no gene match: 5. The CDR3 nucleotides are TGCAGTGCTTCCTTAGCGGGAGGGGACAATGAGCAGTTCTTC. Translating it yields CSASLAGGDNEQFF.

The sample holds many counts of this clonotype. V and J are TRBV7-2 and TRBJ2-7, with TRBD1 matching over 9 bases. Looked up from germline, CDR1 is SGHTA and CDR2 is FQGNSA. CDR3 length equals 15 residues. With V trimmed by 5 bases and J by 7 bases, 12 bases remained unmatched. The CDR3 loop reads CASSRAGTGLGEQYF. The CDR3 DNA follows: TGTGCCAGCAGCCGTGCCGGGACAGGGCTCGGAGAGCAGTACTTC.

This clonotype has just a few counts. This chain uses TRBV12-3 or TRBV12-4 with TRBJ2-7; tentative D call: TRBD2 (5 bases). The CDR3 has 15 amino acids. Deletions cut 6 bases from V and 6 bases from J, with 21 bases between. The CDR3 DNA reads as TGTGCCAGCAGCCTCGATACCCTGCGGGTAAGCGAGCAGTACTTC. This gives the protein CASSLDTLRVSEQYF.

This clonotype was seen more than once but under ten times. The genes are TRBV18 and TRBJ1-5; D possibly corresponds to TRBD1 (6 bases). V was shortened by 0 bases and J by 7 bases, with 13 bases between the two germline ends. Germline V CDR1 and CDR2: KGHSH, LQKENI. The CDR3 spans 15 residues. DNA of the CDR3: TGTGCCAGCTCACCACCGCTACAGGGAGACCAGCCCCAGCATTTT. It translates to CASSPPLQGDQPQHF.

This clonotype has at least ten counts. The J gene is TRBJ1-4, the V gene TRBV5-4, with D maybe TRBD1 (5 bases). Germline assignment: CDR1 SGHNT and CDR2 YYREEE (reference sequence). The CDR3 loop spans 15 amino acids. The V end was cut by 1 base, the J end by 8 bases, with 15 bases between. This chain's CDR3 is CASSLTGGLNEKLFF. DNA for the CDR3: TGTGCCAGCAGCTTGACAGGAGGGTTGAACGAAAAACTGTTTTTT.

This clonotype was detected ten times or more. The chain recombines TRBV6-5 with TRBJ2-7, with a possible D match to TRBD2 (7 bases). V lost 0 bases, J lost 3 bases, and 15 bases lay in between. CDR1 and CDR2 from the germline V gene are MNHEY and SVGAGI. The CDR3 totals 16 residues. CDR3 region: CASSYSTGGGFYEQYF. The CDR3, as DNA: TGTGCCAGCAGTTACTCGACGGGGGGCGGCTTCTACGAGCAGTACTTC.

The V gene is TRBV20-1, the J gene TRBJ1-5, with D possibly TRBD1 on 5 matching bases. Germline V CDR1 and CDR2: DFQATT, SNEGSKA (reference sequence). This CDR3 comprises 14 residues. V was trimmed by 0 bases and J by 5 bases, leaving 11 bases between them. The CDR3 nucleotides read TGCAGTGCTAGAGATCGTGGGACTTATCAGCCCCAGCATTTT. Encoded protein: CSARDRGTYQPQHF.

This clonotype was counted between two and nine times. The chain is built from TRBV18 and TRBJ2-1; D gene uncertain. This CDR3 has 13 amino acids. Germline V gives CDR1 KGHSH, CDR2 LQKENI. Trimming removed 0 bases from V and 7 bases from J, with 7 bases in between. The CDR3 DNA reads TGTGCCAGCTCACCACCCTCCCTTAATGAGCAGTTCTTC. Translated: CASSPPSLNEQFF.

The chain uses TRBV15 and TRBJ2-1; 7 bases agree with TRBD2. After removal of 3 bases from V and 3 bases from J, the junction contained 2 bases not matched to a gene. Germline V gene sequence: CDR1 LNHNV, CDR2 YYDKDF (reference sequence). CDR3 length: 14 amino acids. The CDR3 protein is CATSRSGVYNEQFF. As DNA, the CDR3 is TGTGCCACCAGCAGGAGCGGGGTCTACAATGAGCAGTTCTTC. Using reference TRBV15 and TRBJ2-1 for the parts outside the CDR3, the full variable domain is DAMVIQNPRYQVTQFGKPVTLSCSQTLNHNVMYWYQQKSSQAPKLLFHYYDKDFNNEADTPDNFQSRRPNTSFCFLDIRSPGLGDTAMYLCATSRSGVYNEQFFGPGTRLTVL.

This clonotype was observed a handful of times. The V gene is TRBV29-1, the J gene TRBJ1-3; D remains ambiguous. The CDR3 contains 14 residues. Trimming took off 0 bases at V and 2 bases at J, with 8 bases between the two ends. Germline-derived CDR1 and CDR2 are SQVTM and ANQGSEA. CDR3 DNA sequence: TGCAGCGTTGAAGATGCCTTGGCTGGAAACACCATATATTTT. It yields the protein CSVEDALAGNTIYF.